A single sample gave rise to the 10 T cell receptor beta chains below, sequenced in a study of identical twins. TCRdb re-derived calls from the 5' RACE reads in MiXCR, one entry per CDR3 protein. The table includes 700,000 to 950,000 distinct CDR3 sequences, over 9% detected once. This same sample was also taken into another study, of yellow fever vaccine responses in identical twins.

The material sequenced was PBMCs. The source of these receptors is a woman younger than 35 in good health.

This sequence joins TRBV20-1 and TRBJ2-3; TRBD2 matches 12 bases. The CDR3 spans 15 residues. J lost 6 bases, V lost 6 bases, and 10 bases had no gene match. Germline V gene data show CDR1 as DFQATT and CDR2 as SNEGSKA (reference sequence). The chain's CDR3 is CSAEERTSGGDTQYF. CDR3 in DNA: TGCAGTGCAGAAGAGAGAACTAGCGGGGGGGATACGCAGTATTTT.

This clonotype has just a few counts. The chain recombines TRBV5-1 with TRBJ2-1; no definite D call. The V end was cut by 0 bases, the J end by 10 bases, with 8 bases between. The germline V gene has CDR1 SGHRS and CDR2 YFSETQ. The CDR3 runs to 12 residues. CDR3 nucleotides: TGCGCCAGCAGCTTGGCCCCGCAGGAGCAGTTCTTC. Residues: CASSLAPQEQFF.

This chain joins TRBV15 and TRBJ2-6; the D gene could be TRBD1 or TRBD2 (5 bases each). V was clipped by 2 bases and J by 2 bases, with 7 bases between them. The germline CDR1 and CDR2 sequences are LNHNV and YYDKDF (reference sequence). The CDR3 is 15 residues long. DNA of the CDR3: TGTGCCACCAGCAGATCGGGACCTGGGGCCAACGTCCTGACTTTC. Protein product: CATSRSGPGANVLTF.

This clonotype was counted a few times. The CDR3 loop reads CASSLGTEPYNEQFF. CDR3 coding DNA: TGTGCCAGCAGCCTAGGGACAGAGCCATACAATGAGCAGTTCTTC. The V gene is TRBV5-5, the J gene TRBJ2-1, with TRBD1 matching 7 bases. CDR3 size: 15 residues. Germline assignment: CDR1 SGHKS and CDR2 YYEKEE (reference sequence). V shed 4 bases and J 4 bases; nucleotides not matched to a gene: 8. Together with reference TRBV5-5 and TRBJ2-1, the CDR3 gives the full variable domain: DAGVTQSPTHLIKTRGQQVTLRCSPISGHKSVSWYQQVLGQGPQFIFQYYEKEERGRGNFPDRFSARQFPNYSSELNVNALLLGDSALYLCASSLGTEPYNEQFFGPGTRLTVL.

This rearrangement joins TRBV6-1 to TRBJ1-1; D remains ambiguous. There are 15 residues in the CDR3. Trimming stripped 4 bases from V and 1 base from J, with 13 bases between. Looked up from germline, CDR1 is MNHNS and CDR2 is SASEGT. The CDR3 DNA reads TGTGCCAGCAGTGCGACACGCAAACCGAACACTGAAGCTTTCTTT. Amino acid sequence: CASSATRKPNTEAFF.

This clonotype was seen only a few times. The DNA for the CDR3 is TGTGCCAGCAGCTCCCGGGACAGGGGGCGTCAAGAGGAAACCCAGTACTTC. This encodes CASSSRDRGRQEETQYF. V gene TRBV13 combines with J gene TRBJ2-5; TRBD1 matches at 12 bases. V lost 4 bases, J lost 8 bases, and 14 bases stayed unmatched. Germline V gene sequence: CDR1 PRHDT, CDR2 FYEKMQ (reference sequence). CDR3 length: 17 amino acids.

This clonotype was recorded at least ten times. The CDR3 spells CATSEWGGTDTQYF. The CDR3, as DNA: TGTGCCACCAGTGAGTGGGGGGGGACAGATACGCAGTATTTT. The rearrangement links TRBV24-1 to TRBJ2-3; 7 bases map to TRBD2. Germline CDR1 and CDR2: KGHDR and SFDVKD. V lost 4 bases to trimming and J lost 3 bases; unmatched junction nucleotides: 3. CDR3 size: 14 residues.

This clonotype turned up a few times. CDR3 sequence: CASSLVAGRGYNEQFF. The DNA of the CDR3 is TGCGCCAGCAGCTTGGTCGCGGGGAGAGGCTACAATGAGCAGTTCTTC. This sequence joins TRBV5-1 and TRBJ2-1, with D perhaps matching TRBD2 (6 bases). Trimming left V 0 bases short and J 3 bases short, with 13 bases between. This CDR3 comprises 16 residues. Germline-derived CDR1 and CDR2 are SGHRS and YFSETQ.

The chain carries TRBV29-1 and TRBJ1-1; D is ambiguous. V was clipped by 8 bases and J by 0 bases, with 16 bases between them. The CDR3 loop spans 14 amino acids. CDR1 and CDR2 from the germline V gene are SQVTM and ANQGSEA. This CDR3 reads CSTEMWAVNTEAFF. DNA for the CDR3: TGCAGCACGGAAATGTGGGCGGTGAACACTGAAGCTTTCTTT.

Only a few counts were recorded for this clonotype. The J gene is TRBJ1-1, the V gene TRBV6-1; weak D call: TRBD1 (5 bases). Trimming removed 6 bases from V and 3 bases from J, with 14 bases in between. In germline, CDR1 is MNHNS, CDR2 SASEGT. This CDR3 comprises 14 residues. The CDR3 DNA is TGTGCCAGCAGCCGAAGGGGTACCGACACTGAAGCTTTCTTT. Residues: CASSRRGTDTEAFF.